The rows below give T cell receptor beta chains drawn from one sample of a study of T cells in Graves' hyperthyroidism and ophthalmopathy. TCRdb called the multiplex PCR reads again in MiXCR, with one record for every CDR3 protein. The sample carries roughly 400,000 distinct CDR3 sequences, more than 12% recorded once. Sequencing was performed on blood. The receptor set was obtained from a man in his fifties or sixties with Graves' ophthalmopathy. Both conserved end residues are part of each CDR3. The D gene is left open where the match is weak. A row's size may be missing; if present it is once, few, many or a size class.

clone_size d_call j_call v_call cdr3_aa cdr3_nt
few - TRBJ1-4 TRBV14 CASSQFGRGGRDEKLFF TGTGCCAGCAGCCAATTTGGGCGCGGGGGAAGGGATGAAAAACTGTTTTTT
many TRBD2 TRBJ2-1 TRBV3-1 CASSQVTSPDEQFF TGTGCCAGCAGCCAAGTGACTAGCCCCGATGAGCAGTTCTTC
many - TRBJ2-2 TRBV3-1 CASSTGQNTGELFF TGTGCCAGCAGCACGGGACAGAACACCGGGGAGCTGTTTTTT
few - TRBJ1-2 TRBV12-3/TRBV12-4 CASSPGDSPGLGYTF TGTGCCAGCAGTCCCGGGGACTCACCTGGCCTTGGCTACACCTTC
many TRBD2 TRBJ2-7 TRBV5-1 CASSLSGEAYEQYF TGCGCCAGCAGCCTTAGCGGGGAAGCCTACGAGCAGTACTTC
- TRBD1 TRBJ1-1 TRBV19 CASSQRTGGAETEAFF TGTGCCAGTAGTCAAAGGACAGGGGGCGCGGAAACTGAAGCTTTCTTT
few - TRBJ1-4 TRBV5-1 CASTTGSSTNEKLFF TGCGCCAGCACGACAGGAAGCTCCACTAATGAAAAACTGTTTTTT
- - TRBJ2-6 TRBV10-3 CAIMGGNSGANVLTF TGTGCCATCATGGGGGGAAACTCTGGGGCCAACGTCCTGACTTTC
many TRBD2 TRBJ2-3 TRBV12-3/TRBV12-4 CASSRGLAGGTDTQYF TGTGCCAGCAGCAGGGGACTAGCGGGAGGGACAGATACGCAGTATTTT
- TRBD2 TRBJ2-3 TRBV6-2/TRBV6-3 CASSARLALISSTDTQYF TGTGCCAGCAGCGCCAGACTAGCCCTTATATCTAGCACAGATACGCAGTATTTT
many TRBD2 TRBJ2-1 TRBV10-2 CASKTGTGLAVYNEQFF TGCGCCAGCAAAACCGGGACGGGACTAGCGGTCTACAATGAGCAGTTCTTC
many - TRBJ2-7 TRBV4-1 CASSQDFPFTSYEQYF TGCGCCAGCAGCCAAGATTTTCCATTCACCTCCTACGAGCAGTACTTC
many - TRBJ2-1 TRBV19 CASSIDSVGDEQFF TGTGCCAGTAGTATAGACAGTGTGGGCGATGAGCAGTTCTTC
many TRBD2 TRBJ2-3 TRBV18 CASSPAWGTSGRSDTQYF TGTGCCAGCTCACCAGCCTGGGGGACTAGCGGGAGGTCAGATACGCAGTATTTT
many TRBD1 TRBJ2-3 TRBV6-1 CASSRGTGDSDTQYF TGTGCCAGCAGCCGAGGGACAGGGGATTCCGATACGCAGTATTTT
many TRBD1 TRBJ1-3 TRBV2 CASSATPGQHSGNTIYF TGTGCCAGCAGCGCCACTCCGGGACAGCACTCTGGAAACACCATATATTTT
many TRBD1 TRBJ2-5 TRBV28 CASSSSRTGAETQYF TGTGCCAGCAGTTCCTCCCGGACAGGAGCGGAGACCCAGTACTTC
few - TRBJ2-6 TRBV7-9 CASSLFSWSSGANVLTF TGTGCCAGCAGCTTATTTTCTTGGTCTTCTGGGGCCAACGTCCTGACTTTC
few - TRBJ1-3 TRBV13 CASSVADSLLGNTIYF TGTGCCAGCAGCGTAGCGGACAGTTTACTTGGAAACACCATATATTTT
few - TRBJ2-1 TRBV5-1 CASSRTVDNEQFF TGCGCCAGCAGCAGGACAGTAGACAATGAGCAGTTCTTC
- - TRBJ2-5 TRBV5-1 CASSPGRERTQYF TGCGCCAGCAGCCCCGGCCGAGAGCGGACCCAGTACTTC
few - TRBJ2-7 TRBV4-2 CASSQKGGNEQYF TGTGCCAGCAGCCAAAAAGGGGGGAACGAGCAGTACTTC
many - TRBJ2-5 TRBV2 CASRLKETQYF TGTGCCAGCAGGCTTAAAGAGACCCAGTACTTC
- - TRBJ2-1 TRBV4-1 CASSSQVGEQFF TGCGCCAGCAGCTCGCAGGTAGGGGAGCAGTTCTTC
many TRBD1 TRBJ2-2 TRBV29-1 CSVPLGSGGFGELFF TGCAGCGTACCACTAGGTTCAGGGGGATTCGGGGAGCTGTTTTTT
many - TRBJ2-3 TRBV11-1 CASSPGPRPDTQYF TGTGCCAGCAGCCCCGGACCTCGCCCAGATACGCAGTATTTT
many TRBD2 TRBJ2-1 TRBV5-5 CASSLAVGEGRYNEQFF TGTGCCAGCAGCTTGGCCGTCGGGGAGGGCCGTTACAATGAGCAGTTCTTC
many TRBD2 TRBJ2-2 TRBV11-1 CASSLETSGSGELFF TGTGCCAGCAGCTTAGAGACTAGCGGGAGTGGGGAGCTGTTTTTT
- TRBD1 TRBJ2-2 TRBV7-3 CASKLQGAGGELFF TGTGCCAGCAAATTACAGGGGGCCGGAGGGGAGCTGTTTTTT
many - TRBJ2-7 TRBV12-3/TRBV12-4 CASSTLAEGEQYF TGTGCCAGCAGTACCTTAGCGGAGGGCGAGCAGTACTTC
many TRBD2 TRBJ2-1 TRBV11-2 CASSPTAGAYNEQFF TGTGCCAGCAGCCCGACAGCGGGAGCTTACAATGAGCAGTTCTTC
few TRBD2 TRBJ2-1 TRBV20-1 CSPNGGYEQFF TGCAGTCCCAACGGGGGGTACGAGCAGTTCTTC
few - TRBJ2-1 TRBV13 CASSLSTSTYSNEQFF TGTGCCAGCAGTTTATCGACCAGTACTTATAGCAATGAGCAGTTCTTC
many - TRBJ1-5 TRBV28 CASSTTTLQHF TGTGCCAGCAGTACGACCACCTTACAGCATTTT
- - TRBJ1-3 TRBV6-5 CASSYSPGPSGNTIYF TGTGCCAGCAGTTACTCGCCGGGACCCTCTGGAAACACCATATATTTT
many - TRBJ1-1 TRBV10-3 CAIRTGNTEAFF TGTGCCATCAGGACAGGTAACACTGAAGCTTTCTTT
- TRBD1 TRBJ2-1 TRBV19 CASSLRQGVNEQFF TGTGCCAGTAGTCTCAGACAGGGAGTCAATGAGCAGTTCTTC
- - TRBJ2-3 TRBV19 CASSIGAGGSTDTQYF TGTGCCAGTAGTATTGGAGCTGGGGGGAGCACAGATACGCAGTATTTT
many TRBD2 TRBJ2-1 TRBV20-1 CSAPLAGGSSYNEQFF TGCAGTGCGCCACTAGCGGGAGGGAGTTCCTACAATGAGCAGTTCTTC